The text below deals with one TCR beta chain. These data are taken from a study of blood T cell repertoires in COVID-19. Study in general: The analysed material was cDNA or gDNA that came from T cells, B-cell-depleted T cells, or PBMCs.

In the study's own analysis: For nucleated cells, counts were estimated from reference gene primer amplification. The table came from immunoSEQ multiplex PCR; TCRdb's copy has only in-frame clones and leaves some out. The DNA gave D and trimming, while V, J and clone size come from that table. The table has tens of thousands of clones, around 85% seen once; the top ten hold 1.2%. The source material was peripheral blood. The TCR originated in a man between 40 and 49 years old with acute or convalescent COVID-19.

The CDR3 bases are TGTGCCAGCAGCTCGACAGGGAGCGAGCAGTACTTC. Protein product: CASSSTGSEQYF. This chain uses TRBV12-3 or TRBV12-4 with TRBJ2-7; the match to TRBD1 covers 7 bases. V dropped 6 bases and J dropped 6; count of bases not matched to a gene: 5. The CDR3 runs to 12 residues.